This T cell receptor beta chain comes out of a study of blood T cell repertoires in COVID-19. Recruitment covered 20 to 25 US areas and drew participants whose ages spanned roughly 18 to 89 years. Cohort allocation depended upon clinical history that participants reported. Original handling: Amplifying reference gene primers gave estimates of nucleated cell counts. Here immunoSEQ multiplex PCR was the method, and the copy in TCRdb shows in-frame clones only, minus some. That table furnishes V, J and clone size, whereas the DNA furnished D and trimming. This repertoire shows approximately 300,000 clones, roughly 85% found once; its top ten account for over 1.5%. The receptor was isolated from a woman under 40 who had been exposed to COVID-19. The sequenced sample consisted of PBMCs or T cells enriched from blood (not recorded which).

The CDR3 region has the DNA TGTGCCAGCAGCCTCAAAAGCATCCTGAACACTGAAGCTTTCTTT. Amino acids: CASSLKSILNTEAFF. The chain uses TRBV5-6 and TRBJ1-1, with no clear D. Trimming removed 4 bases from V and 0 bases from J, with 13 bases in between. The CDR3 is made up of 15 amino acids. CDR1 and CDR2 from the germline V gene are SGHDT and YYEEEE.